The T cell receptor beta chain described here comes from a study of T-cell reconstitution after alpha-beta-depleted transplantation in children. Worth noting for this clonotype: Its antigen is not identified.

Findings of the study overall: The origin of high day-60 TCRbeta diversity in some patients lay in surviving recipient T cells and thymic progenitors. Diversity and T-cell counts at one year after transplant derived mostly from new T cells. Two months or so post-transplant, alpha-beta T cells reportedly derived from several hundred expanded graft clones.

V shed 3 bases and J 0 bases; nucleotides not matched to a gene: 3. The CDR3 contains 15 residues. CDR1 is KGHSH and CDR2 is LQKENI in the germline V gene. Using unique molecular identifiers, the investigators prepared the TCRbeta library. TCRdb itself ran the PCR reads through MiXCR, one entry per CDR3 protein. The profile covers some 440,000 distinct CDR3 sequences, with 15% to 20% appearing a single time and roughly 29% taken by the ten largest. The sequence derives from a boy less than two years old who had a stem cell transplant for Wiskott-Aldrich syndrome, so the T cells may come from the graft donor. The rearrangement joins TRBV18 to TRBJ2-3; 7 nucleotides align to TRBD2. The source was PBMCs, mostly from graft donor cells, collected 360 days after TCRalphabeta/CD19-depleted stem cell transplant. CDR3 in amino acids: CASSPVLASTDTQYF. The DNA of the CDR3 is TGTGCCAGCTCACCGGTACTAGCGAGCACAGATACGCAGTATTTT.